This T cell receptor beta chain was found in a study of T cell responses to AZD1222 COVID-19 vaccine. V lost 5 bases to trimming and J lost 2 bases; unmatched junction nucleotides: 8. CDR1 SGHVS and CDR2 FQNEAQ come from the germline V gene. This CDR3 is built from 16 residues. Turning to this clone: Its antigen is undetermined.

Study-wide results and limits: White British ancestry dominated among donors, who included more females, and clonal diversity was possibly underestimated.

The assay was immunoSEQ multiplex PCR, and TCRdb's table has in-frame clones only and misses some. The repertoire consists of under 150,000 clones, with roughly 91% occurring once and the leading ten covering 4% to 5.5%. J is TRBJ1-5 and V is TRBV7-8; 8 bases line up with TRBD1. The specimen was peripheral blood, collected on day 0 of AZD1222 vaccination. The clonotype originates from an adult in good health. CDR3 nucleotide sequence: TGTGCCAGCAGCGCTCAGGGGGCGCGTGGCAATCAGCCCCAGCATTTT. Its protein product is CASSAQGARGNQPQHF.